This T cell receptor (beta chain) derives from a study of cytomegalovirus exposure and HLA in healthy donors. The study, taken as a whole, reports: Earlier results showed most TCR beta V segments being productive about 90% or about 30% of the time. What was likely a sequencing artifact was a cluster of highly shared sequence variants. Across donors, presence/absence analyses took sequencing depth to be roughly uniform. Reports described diagnosis of cytomegalovirus status by the classifier as highly specific and sensitive.

The CDR3 consists of 21 residues. 13 Jbeta primers and 60 Vbeta primers were used for the PCR. The repertoire was sequenced with immunoSEQ multiplex PCR; TCRdb's copy has only in-frame clones and lacks some. The sample has roughly 160,000 clones; roughly 78% are singletons. Details on this clone: Its antigen is currently unknown.

The chain has TRBV12-1 and TRBJ2-2; the DNA was not compared with TRBD1, the D call given in the table. TRBV12-1 is recorded as a pseudogene. Sequenced sample: PBMCs. This TCR was sampled from a man aged 35 to 55 in good health and CMV-seronegative. CDR3: CASSVNRDRGLRSTNTGELFF. CDR3 DNA sequence: TGTGCCAGCAGCGTTAACCGGGACAGGGGGCTTCGGAGTACGAACACCGGGGAGCTGTTTTTT.